This is a list of T cell receptor beta chains from one sample in a study of control samples from healthy donors and cancer patients. TCRdb's copy holds only in-frame clones and misses some; the assay was immunoSEQ multiplex PCR. The sample holds tens of thousands of clones, 90% to 95% seen once. Sequences were obtained from blood. These receptors all stem from a man aged 30 to 39 in good health. Each CDR3 is given without its conserved first and last residue. Clone size is stated in some rows and not others, as once, few, many or a class when expanded.

size	V	CDR3
once	TRBV27	ASGLGQGAYEQY
NA	TRBV11-2	ASSLDFSLAGAKNIQY
NA	TRBV30	AWSLQTYNSPLH
NA	TRBV5-1	ASSLRSLGTEAF
NA	TRBV28	ASSLSSGPYNEQF
NA	TRBV5-1	ASSLGRGGYT
NA	TRBV6-6	ASSAISGSYEQY
once	TRBV29-1	SASRGTTEAF
NA	TRBV27	ATCNRGGGEQY
NA	TRBV7-8	ASSLVVDYGYT
few	TRBV7-9	ASSPHRAPGGYT
NA	TRBV5-6	ASSLAGTLTYEQY
NA	TRBV4-3	ASSQDRSSGANVLT
NA	TRBV10-3	AISGGEEKLF
once	TRBV5-6	ASSLGNSGPSAF
NA	TRBV5-1	ASSFAGQVLSYEQY
NA	TRBV30	AWSVGGANEKLF
NA	TRBV9	ASSLDGVLT
NA	TRBV19	ASSMGNSRPNTEAF
NA	TRBV29-1	SEFRRGYNSPLH
NA	TRBV9	ASNGQGEETQY
NA	TRBV2	ASIQGQGALGYT
NA	TRBV19	ASAADSTFNEKLF
NA	TRBV5-6	ASSLDFSSDTQY
NA	TRBV27	ASRTDLGDGTNYNEQF
NA	TRBV6-6	ASRDRGTYNSPLH
NA	TRBV3-1/TRBV3-2	ASVDIYGYT
NA	TRBV7-9	ASSRAGGQDTQY
once	TRBV7-3	ASSRGGEETQY
NA	TRBV25-1	ASSDSRHLTGELF
NA	TRBV5-1	ASSLENSPLIR
NA	TRBV7-6	ASSLAGHSSYEQY
NA	TRBV12-3/TRBV12-4	ASSRTGGNTIY
NA	TRBV5-1	ASSDGQAKGGYT
NA	TRBV9	ASSPGDQGINTEAF
NA	TRBV11-2	ASSLGQPQH
NA	TRBV11-2	ASSDGQNTEAF
once	TRBV28	ASSSKGTVDNEKLF
once	TRBV18	ASSPPIQGANTGELF
once	TRBV4-1	ASSQGQGKGNQPQH
NA	TRBV6-5	ASSYSQGYEQY
once	TRBV10-3	AIGKPGNSNQPQH
once	TRBV6-5	ASSFRGASREQY
NA	TRBV2	ASSGDSQETQY
NA	TRBV7-2	ASSSTSGSSYEQY
NA	TRBV21-1	ATNPKGYSNQPQH
NA	TRBV6-6	ASLADTQY
once	TRBV29-1	SVEEAGGGHGYT
NA	TRBV4-1	ASSQDARQGTNYGYT
NA	TRBV19	ASSQNSGRTDTQY
NA	TRBV11-2	ASSFRDTEAF
NA	TRBV7-2	ASSSWAGVNEQF
NA	TRBV3-1/TRBV3-2	ASSDLAGGLGEQF
NA	TRBV19	ASSRSYNEQF
once	TRBV5-1	ASSWADRGQETQY
NA	TRBV27	ASSLEGETQY
NA	TRBV24-1	ATSDPKASSGNTIY
NA	TRBV30	AWSSNSPLH
NA	TRBV5-1	ASSLGPGEATQY